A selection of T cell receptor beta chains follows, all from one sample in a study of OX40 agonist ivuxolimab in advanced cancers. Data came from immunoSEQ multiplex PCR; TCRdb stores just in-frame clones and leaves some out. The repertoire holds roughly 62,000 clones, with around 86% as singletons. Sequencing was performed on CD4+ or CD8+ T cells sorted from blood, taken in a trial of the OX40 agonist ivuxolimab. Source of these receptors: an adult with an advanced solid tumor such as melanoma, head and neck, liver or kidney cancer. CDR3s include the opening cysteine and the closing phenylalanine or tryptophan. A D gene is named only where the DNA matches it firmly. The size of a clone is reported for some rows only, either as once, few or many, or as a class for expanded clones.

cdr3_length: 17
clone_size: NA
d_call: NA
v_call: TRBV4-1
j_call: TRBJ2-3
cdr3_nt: TGCGCCAGCAGCCAAGGTGTGGCGGGGTCTAGCACAGATACGCAGTATTTT
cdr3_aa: CASSQGVAGSSTDTQYF

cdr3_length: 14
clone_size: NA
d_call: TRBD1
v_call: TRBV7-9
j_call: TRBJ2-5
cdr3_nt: TGTGCCAGCAGCAAACGACAGGGAGTGGAGACCCAGTACTTC
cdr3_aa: CASSKRQGVETQYF

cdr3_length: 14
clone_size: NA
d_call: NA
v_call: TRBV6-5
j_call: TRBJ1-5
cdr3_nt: TGTGCCAGCAGTCCGAGCGGGGGGCATCAGCCCCAGCATTTT
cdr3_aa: CASSPSGGHQPQHF

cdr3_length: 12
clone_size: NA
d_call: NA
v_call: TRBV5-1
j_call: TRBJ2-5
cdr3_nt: TGCGCCAGCAGTGACAGCCAAGAGACCCAGTACTTC
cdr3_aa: CASSDSQETQYF

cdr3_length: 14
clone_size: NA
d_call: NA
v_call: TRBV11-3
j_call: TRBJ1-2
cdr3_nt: TGTGCCAGCAGCTCTTGGACGGACCGCTATGGCTACACCTTC
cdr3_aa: CASSSWTDRYGYTF

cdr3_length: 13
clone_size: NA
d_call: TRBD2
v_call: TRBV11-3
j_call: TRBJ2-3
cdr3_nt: TGTGCCAGCAGCTTGGGGGAGGGAGATACGCAGTATTTT
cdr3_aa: CASSLGEGDTQYF

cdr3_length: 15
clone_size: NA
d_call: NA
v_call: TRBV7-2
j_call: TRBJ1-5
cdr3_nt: TGTGCCAGCAGCCCAACTCCGGGAGGGAATCAGCCCCAGCATTTT
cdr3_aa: CASSPTPGGNQPQHF

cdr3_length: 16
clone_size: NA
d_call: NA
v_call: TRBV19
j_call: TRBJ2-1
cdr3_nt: TGTGCCAGTAGTATGAAACTGGGATTGGGGTACAATGAGCAGTTCTTC
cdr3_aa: CASSMKLGLGYNEQFF

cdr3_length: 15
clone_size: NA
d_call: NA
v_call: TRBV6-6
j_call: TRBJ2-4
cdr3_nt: TGTGCCAGCAGTTACACAGGGTTGGCCAAAAACATTCAGTACTTC
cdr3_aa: CASSYTGLAKNIQYF

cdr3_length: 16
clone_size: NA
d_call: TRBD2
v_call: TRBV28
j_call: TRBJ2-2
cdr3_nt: TGTGCCAGCAGCCCTAGCGGGGGGGCTAACACCGGGGAGCTGTTTTTT
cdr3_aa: CASSPSGGANTGELFF

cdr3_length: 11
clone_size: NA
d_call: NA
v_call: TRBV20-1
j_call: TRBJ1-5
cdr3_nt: TGCAGTGCTAGAGAGGCAGGGCCCCAGCATTTT
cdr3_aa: CSAREAGPQHF

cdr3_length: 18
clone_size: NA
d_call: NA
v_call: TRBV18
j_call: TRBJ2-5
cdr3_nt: TGTGCCAGCTCACCAAGGTCGAGCGGACTCCAAATGGGAGAGACCCAGTACTTC
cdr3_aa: CASSPRSSGLQMGETQYF

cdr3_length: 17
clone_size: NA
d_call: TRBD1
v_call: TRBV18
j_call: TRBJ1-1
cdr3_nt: TGTGCCAGCTCACCGTCTAGTGGACAGGGGGCCGACACTGAAGCTTTCTTT
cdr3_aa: CASSPSSGQGADTEAFF

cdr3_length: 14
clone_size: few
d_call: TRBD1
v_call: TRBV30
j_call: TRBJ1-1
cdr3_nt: TGTGCCTGGATAGAAGGGACAGGGACTGCTGTAGCTTTCTTT
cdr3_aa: CAWIEGTGTAVAFF

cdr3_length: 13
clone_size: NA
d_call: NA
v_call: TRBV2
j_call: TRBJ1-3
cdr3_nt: TGTGCCAGCAGGGGTCTATGGGGAAACACCATATATTTT
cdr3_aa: CASRGLWGNTIYF